The 13 T cell receptor beta chains below come from one sample, sequenced in a study of blood T cell repertoires in COVID-19. The assay was immunoSEQ multiplex PCR, and TCRdb's table has in-frame clones only and misses some. This table holds over 35,000 clones, 90% found once. Specimen: peripheral blood. All receptors derive from an older man with active COVID-19.

This chain connects TRBV11-1 to TRBJ2-7; TRBD2 might be the D (6 bases). Trimming stripped 5 bases from V and 9 bases from J, with 17 bases between. The CDR3 runs 13 residues. Germline CDR1 reads SGHAT; CDR2 reads FQDESV (reference sequence). This CDR3 reads CASSPIAGNAQYF. CDR3 DNA sequence: TGTGCCAGCAGCCCGATTGCGGGGAACGCGCAGTACTTC.

The CDR3 DNA reads as TGTGCCAGCAGCACCACAGGGGTGGCTGAAGCTTTCTTT. This encodes CASSTTGVAEAFF. The genes are TRBV7-2 and TRBJ1-1; TRBD1 agrees at 7 bases. This CDR3 has 13 residues. Per the germline V gene, CDR1 is SGHTA and CDR2 is FQGNSA. J was trimmed by 6 bases and V by 5 bases; bases with no gene match: 6.

The V and J genes are TRBV28 and TRBJ1-5, with TRBD1 identical over 9 bases. CDR1 and CDR2 from the germline V gene are MDHEN and SYDVKM. The V gene end was trimmed by 6 bases and the J gene end by 6 bases; junction bases not matched to a gene: 6. There are 14 residues in the CDR3. This CDR3 reads CASRPHRGRQPQHF. The CDR3 coding sequence is TGTGCCAGCAGACCTCACAGGGGGCGTCAGCCCCAGCATTTT.

The chain uses TRBV7-2 and TRBJ1-3; TRBD1 matches 8 bases. This CDR3 has 17 amino acids. The germline CDR1 and CDR2 sequences are SGHTA and FQGNSA. Trimming cost V 5 bases and J 0 bases; bases outside gene matches: 9. The CDR3 DNA reads as TGTGCCAGCAGCGGCCAGGGACAGGCGATCTCTGGAAACACCATATATTTT. It codes for CASSGQGQAISGNTIYF.

V usage is TRBV5-8 and J usage is TRBJ2-1; 8 bases are shared with TRBD1. Per germline, CDR1 SGHTS and CDR2 YDEGEE. After removal of 4 bases from V and 7 bases from J, the junction contained 13 bases not matched to a gene. This CDR3 has 16 amino acids. The CDR3, as DNA: TGTGCCAGCAGCGTCCGGTTGTCAGGGGGCCGGAATGAGCAGTTCTTC. Protein sequence: CASSVRLSGGRNEQFF.

The chain is built from TRBV11-2 and TRBJ2-7; TRBD1 agrees at 9 bases. V shed 4 bases and J 4 bases; nucleotides not matched to a gene: 2. The CDR3 totals 13 residues. Looked up from germline, CDR1 is SGHAT and CDR2 is FQNNGV. The CDR3 DNA reads TGTGCCAGCAGCTCGGGACAGGGATACGAGCAGTACTTC. Translating gives CASSSGQGYEQYF.

The CDR3 protein is CASSLGLAGVTMDTQYF. CDR3 DNA sequence: TGTGCCAGCAGCTTAGGACTAGCGGGGGTCACGATGGATACGCAGTATTTT. The chain joins TRBV7-9 to TRBJ2-3; 12 positions match TRBD2. The trim removed 1 base at V and 6 bases at J, leaving 8 bases unmatched. The CDR3 runs 17 residues. Germline CDR1 SEHNR, CDR2 FQNEAQ (reference sequence).

The chain couples TRBV5-4 to TRBJ1-2; D gene ambiguous. Trimming pared 1 base from V and 2 bases from J, leaving 15 bases between. The CDR3 consists of 16 residues. Germline CDR1 is SGHNT and CDR2 is YYREEE (reference sequence). CDR3 sequence: CASSLREAILNYGYTF. In nucleotides, the CDR3 is TGTGCCAGCAGCTTGCGAGAGGCAATTCTGAACTATGGCTACACCTTC. Drawing the rest from reference TRBV5-4 and TRBJ1-2, the complete variable domain is ETGVTQSPTHLIKTRGQQVTLRCSSQSGHNTVSWYQQALGQGPQFIFQYYREEENGRGNFPPRFSGLQFPNYSSELNVNALELDDSALYLCASSLREAILNYGYTFGSGTRLTVV.

The chain recombines TRBV28 with TRBJ1-4; 11 bases line up with TRBD1. The CDR3 has 15 amino acids. CDR1 is MDHEN and CDR2 is SYDVKM in the germline V gene. V was pared by 8 bases and J by 5 bases, with 7 bases of the junction left unmatched. The CDR3 protein is CASRTGGPRNEKLFF. The CDR3 nucleotides are TGTGCCAGCCGGACAGGGGGCCCCAGGAATGAAAAACTGTTTTTT.

The sample holds one count of this clone. The rearrangement uses TRBV29-1 and TRBJ2-2; 7 bases are shared with TRBD1. Germline V lookup: CDR1 SQVTM, CDR2 ANQGSEA. This CDR3 region has 14 residues. Unmatched junction bases numbered 8, after V lost 4 bases and J lost 6 bases. The CDR3 here is CSVGVQGRAGELFF. CDR3 nucleotides: TGCAGCGTTGGAGTACAGGGGCGCGCCGGGGAGCTGTTTTTT.

The V and J genes are TRBV9 and TRBJ2-1, with D tentatively TRBD1 (5 bases). There are 13 residues in the CDR3. In germline, CDR1 is SGDLS, CDR2 YYNGEE. The ends were cut back, 3 bases at V and 6 bases at J, with 10 bases in the middle. CDR3 sequence (DNA): TGTGCCAGCAGCGCGCCAGGGTTCAATGAGCAGTTCTTC. Its translation: CASSAPGFNEQFF.

The chain joins TRBV20-1 to TRBJ1-1; no definite D call. The CDR3 is 11 amino acids. The germline CDR1 and CDR2 sequences are DFQATT and SNEGSKA (reference sequence). Deletions cut 6 bases from V and 1 base from J, with 6 bases between. Here the CDR3 DNA reads TGCAGTGCGAGGAGGAACACTGAAGCTTTCTTT. Amino acids: CSARRNTEAFF.

The V and J genes are TRBV5-1 and TRBJ2-7; a possible D gene is TRBD1 (6 bases). This CDR3 has 16 amino acids. Trimming removed 0 bases at V and 4 bases at J, with 17 bases between. Germline V gives CDR1 SGHRS, CDR2 YFSETQ. The CDR3 sequence: CASSLALTGRGYEQYF. In nucleotides, the CDR3 is TGCGCCAGCAGCTTGGCCCTGACAGGTCGAGGGTACGAGCAGTACTTC.